This entry describes one TCR beta chain. The antigen is unknown. The CDR3 runs to 13 residues. CDR1 is SNHLY and CDR2 is FYNNEI in the germline V gene. Trimming pared 6 bases from V and 3 bases from J, leaving 10 bases between. These data originate in a study of beta chain features in type 1 diabetes. Study information: Summed over all samples, the examined sorted cells came to under 110,000,000.

Whole-study results and caveats: The naive, central memory and Treg TCRB repertoires of patients appeared to be more similar to one another than those of healthy donors. Equally in patients and controls, shorter templates might have been favored by PCR. In all four CD4+ subsets, TCRB CDR3 length was significantly, moderately reduced in type 1 diabetes.

The authors reverse transcribed all of the isolated RNA, so sequencing captured expressed TCRB transcripts. Assay used: immunoSEQ multiplex PCR; TCRdb lists only in-frame clones, some missing. The sample holds almost 350,000 clones, over 7% seen once. Only one heparinised blood draw was taken per donor, and its volume averaged about 120 mL. This sequence was found in a man aged 25-40 years with type 1 diabetes. The chain uses TRBV2 and TRBJ2-3; D uncertain. Material: central memory CD4+ T cells from blood. This CDR3 is CASSYTLTDTQYF. The CDR3 region has the DNA TGTGCCAGCAGCTACACGCTAACAGATACGCAGTATTTT.